The 22 T cell receptor beta chains below come from one sample, sequenced in a study of control samples from healthy donors and cancer patients. Produced via immunoSEQ multiplex PCR; TCRdb's table is partial and in-frame only. The sample includes roughly 100,000 clones, around 88% of them seen just once. Sequencing used PBMCs. The receptor source for this set is a man in his sixties with lung cancer.

The chain couples TRBV5-1 to TRBJ2-2; D might be TRBD1 or TRBD2, each matching 6 bases. Trimming stripped 1 base from V and 5 bases from J, with 15 bases between. CDR3 length equals 16 residues. Germline values: CDR1 SGHRS, CDR2 YFSETQ. The CDR3 here is CASSLSGARETGELFF. In nucleotides, the CDR3 is TGCGCCAGCAGCTTGTCAGGGGCGCGGGAAACCGGGGAGCTGTTTTTT. Supplemented by reference TRBV5-1 and TRBJ2-2, the full variable domain reads KAGVTQTPRYLIKTRGQQVTLSCSPISGHRSVSWYQQTPGQGLQFLFEYFSETQRNKGNFPGRFSGRQFSNSRSEMNVSTLELGDSALYLCASSLSGARETGELFFGEGSRLTVL.

J is TRBJ1-6 and V is TRBV3-1 (or the pseudogene TRBV3-2); tentative D call: TRBD1 (5 bases). CDR1 LGHDT and CDR2 YNNKEL come from the germline V gene (reference sequence). The CDR3 spans 12 residues. V was cut by 2 bases and J by 18 bases, with 14 bases left in between. This CDR3 is CASSQNDRIYHF. Here the CDR3 DNA reads TGTGCCAGCAGCCAAAACGACAGAATTTACCACTTT.

The chain joins TRBV18 to TRBJ1-2; possibly TRBD1 for D (6 bases). Germline CDR1 is KGHSH and CDR2 is LQKENI. V dropped 6 bases and J dropped 1 base, with 15 bases sitting between them. CDR3 length equals 15 residues. CDR3 bases: TGTGCCAGCTCTCTATACTTGGACAGTAACTATGGCTACACCTTC. It encodes CASSLYLDSNYGYTF.

The rearrangement joins TRBV30 to TRBJ1-1; 7 nucleotides align to TRBD1. The junction had 6 bases not matched to a gene; V was cut back by 5 bases and J by 3 bases. The CDR3 extends over 13 amino acids. Germline V gene sequence: CDR1 GTSNPN, CDR2 SVGIG (reference sequence). Here the CDR3 DNA reads TGTGCCTGGGACCGGGACAGATACACTGAAGCTTTCTTT. Translating gives CAWDRDRYTEAFF.

The V and J genes are TRBV30 and TRBJ2-3; D ambiguous. Trimming removed 5 bases at V and 4 bases at J, with 7 bases between. This CDR3 spans 11 amino acids. The germline V gene has CDR1 GTSNPN and CDR2 SVGIG (reference sequence). This CDR3 reads CAWSEADTQYF. The CDR3 DNA sequence: TGTGCCTGGTCCGAAGCAGATACGCAGTATTTT.

As DNA, the CDR3 is TGTGCCAGCAGTTTAACTGTTCGTGGCTACACCTTC. Residues: CASSLTVRGYTF. The chain links TRBV12-3 or TRBV12-4 to TRBJ1-2; the D is unclear. The CDR3 extends over 12 amino acids. V was shortened by 2 bases and J by 7 bases, with 8 bases between the two germline ends.

The rearrangement uses TRBV5-1 and TRBJ2-3; no definite D call. The CDR3 is made up of 13 amino acids. The germline gives CDR1 SGHRS, CDR2 YFSETQ. V was shortened by 1 base and J by 4 bases, with 7 bases between the two germline ends. The DNA for the CDR3 is TGCGCCAGCAGCTTGAGTCTGGCAGATACGCAGTATTTT. Protein sequence: CASSLSLADTQYF.

This clone was seen a few times. One end of the junction fails to match germline, which may point to a read error. The chain links TRBV12-3 or TRBV12-4 to TRBJ1-3, with D unresolved. CDR3 length: 10 amino acids. CDR3 in DNA: TGTGCCAGCAGTCCCGGGGAACCCGATTTT. Translated: CASSPGEPDF.

This clone was seen just once. The rearrangement joins TRBV11-1 to TRBJ2-3; TRBD2 matches at 7 bases. Trimming removed 3 bases from V and 1 base from J; junction bases left unmatched: 7. Germline lookup yields CDR1 SGHAT and CDR2 FQDESV (reference sequence). This CDR3 has 16 residues. The CDR3 reads CASSLGNRGGTDTQYF. The CDR3 DNA reads as TGTGCCAGCAGCTTGGGGAATCGGGGGGGCACAGATACGCAGTATTTT.

The gene calls are TRBV30 and TRBJ2-2; the match to TRBD2 covers 8 bases. Trimming at V came to 0 bases and at J to 5 bases, leaving 5 bases not matched to a gene. The CDR3 sequence is 15 residues long. CDR1 is GTSNPN and CDR2 is SVGIG in the germline V gene (reference sequence). This CDR3 reads CAWSVLSGGTGELFF. CDR3 nucleotides: TGTGCCTGGAGTGTACTATCGGGGGGGACCGGGGAGCTGTTTTTT.

The V call is TRBV7-9, the J call TRBJ1-2; D might be TRBD1 (6 bases). This CDR3 region has 13 residues. The V and J ends lost 2 bases and 7 bases respectively, with 11 bases between them. The germline V gene has CDR1 SEHNR and CDR2 FQNEAQ (reference sequence). As DNA, the CDR3 is TGTGCCAGCAGCTTACGGGAACAGGGTGGCTACACCTTC. Translation: CASSLREQGGYTF.

This chain links TRBV7-8 with TRBJ2-7; 7 bases agree with TRBD1. V lost 2 bases to trimming and J lost 2 bases; unmatched junction nucleotides: 6. The CDR3 contains 15 residues. The germline CDR1 and CDR2 sequences are SGHVS and FQNEAQ. The CDR3 DNA reads as TGTGCCAGCAGCTTAAATACCGGACAGGCCTACGAGCAGTACGTC. It specifies CASSLNTGQAYEQYV.

This clone has a single count. This sequence joins TRBV30 and TRBJ1-5; D remains ambiguous. The V gene's germline CDR1 is GTSNPN and CDR2 SVGIG (reference sequence). CDR3 length equals 15 residues. V lost 1 base, J lost 3 bases, and 13 bases lay in between. CDR3 sequence (DNA): TGTGCCTGGAGTGGTAAGGAGGGTCTCAATCAGCCCCAGCATTTT. It encodes CAWSGKEGLNQPQHF.

Written as DNA, the CDR3 is TGTGCCAGCAGCGTACCGGGACACGAAGATACGCAGTATTTT. As protein: CASSVPGHEDTQYF. The chain recombines TRBV5-4 with TRBJ2-3; tentatively, D is TRBD1 (6 bases). Germline values: CDR1 SGHNT, CDR2 YYREEE (reference sequence). With 4 bases removed from V and 5 bases from J, the gap between germline ends came to 14 bases. The CDR3 covers 14 residues. Drawing the rest from reference TRBV5-4 and TRBJ2-3, the complete variable domain is ETGVTQSPTHLIKTRGQQVTLRCSSQSGHNTVSWYQQALGQGPQFIFQYYREEENGRGNFPPRFSGLQFPNYSSELNVNALELDDSALYLCASSVPGHEDTQYFGPGTRLTVL.

This chain joins TRBV27 and TRBJ1-5; tentatively, D is TRBD1 (5 bases). Germline V gives CDR1 MNHEY, CDR2 SMNVEV (reference sequence). The V gene lost 2 bases and the J gene lost 7 bases, with 15 bases spanning the gap. The CDR3 length is 15 residues. The CDR3 here is CASSLLGQGRQPQHF. CDR3 coding DNA: TGTGCCAGCAGTTTACTGGGGCAGGGAAGACAGCCCCAGCATTTT.

CDR3 residues: CASSLPDSCNQPQHF. CDR3 nucleotide sequence: TGTGCCAGCAGCTTACCCGACAGTTGCAATCAGCCCCAGCATTTT. The V call is TRBV7-7, the J call TRBJ1-5; a weak D match, TRBD1 (5 bases). This CDR3 is 15 amino acids long. Between the trimmed V and J ends, which lost 2 bases and 2 bases, there was a span of 10 bases. Germline V CDR1 and CDR2: SSHAT, FNYEAQ (reference sequence).

This chain joins TRBV6-5 and TRBJ1-5; D is unclear. Germline V gene data show CDR1 as MNHEY and CDR2 as SVGAGI. The CDR3 sequence is 14 residues long. Trimming left V 2 bases short and J 2 bases short, with 7 bases between. The CDR3 spells CASSYKNGNQPQHF. For the CDR3, the DNA is TGTGCCAGCAGTTACAAGAATGGCAATCAGCCCCAGCATTTT.

This clone was observed a handful of times. The chain combines TRBV7-2 with TRBJ2-7; D is ambiguous. There are 14 residues in the CDR3. V lost 1 base and J lost 4, with 11 bases in between. CDR1 is SGHTA, CDR2 FQGNSA, per germline. DNA for the CDR3: TGTGCCAGCAGCTTAGGTTATGGGCTTTACGAGCAGTACGTC. Encoded protein: CASSLGYGLYEQYV.

The CDR3 nucleotides read TGTGCCAGCTCACCAAACAGTCTCGGGACAGGTTTATACGAGCAGTACTTC. It yields the protein CASSPNSLGTGLYEQYF. The J gene is TRBJ2-7, the V gene TRBV18, with TRBD1 matching over 8 bases. This CDR3 is 17 amino acids long. CDR1 KGHSH and CDR2 LQKENI come from the germline V gene. V lost 2 bases, J lost 4 bases, and 13 bases stayed unmatched. The full variable domain, rest sourced from reference TRBV18 and TRBJ2-7, is NAGVMQNPRHLVRRRGQEARLRCSPMKGHSHVYWYRQLPEEGLKFMVYLQKENIIDESGMPKERFSAEFPKEGPSILRIQQVVRGDSAAYFCASSPNSLGTGLYEQYFGPGTRLTVT.

The chain couples TRBV10-3 to TRBJ2-5; D is uncertain. The CDR3 runs to 14 residues. Germline values: CDR1 ENHRY, CDR2 SYGVKD. Trimming pared 10 bases from V and 2 bases from J, leaving 17 bases between. CDR3 region: CATQKRDQQETQYF. The DNA for the CDR3 is TGTGCCACCCAGAAAAGAGACCAACAAGAGACCCAGTACTTC.

The chain carries TRBV10-1 and TRBJ1-2; D may be TRBD1 (5 bases). V lost 5 bases, J lost 5 bases, and 12 bases lay in between. The CDR3 sequence is 13 residues long. Germline V CDR1 and CDR2: WNHNN, SYGVQD (reference sequence). The CDR3 sequence is CASSPGLWYGYTF. The CDR3, as DNA: TGCGCCAGCAGTCCAGGGCTCTGGTATGGCTACACCTTC.

The chain joins TRBV5-1 to TRBJ2-7; 8 nucleotides align to TRBD1. Unmatched junction bases numbered 9, after V lost 4 bases and J lost 3 bases. CDR1 and CDR2 from the germline V gene are SGHRS and YFSETQ. The length of the CDR3 is 15 residues. Here the CDR3 reads CASSPGQGTFYEQYF. In DNA form, the CDR3 reads TGCGCCAGCAGCCCTGGACAGGGAACTTTCTACGAGCAGTACTTC.